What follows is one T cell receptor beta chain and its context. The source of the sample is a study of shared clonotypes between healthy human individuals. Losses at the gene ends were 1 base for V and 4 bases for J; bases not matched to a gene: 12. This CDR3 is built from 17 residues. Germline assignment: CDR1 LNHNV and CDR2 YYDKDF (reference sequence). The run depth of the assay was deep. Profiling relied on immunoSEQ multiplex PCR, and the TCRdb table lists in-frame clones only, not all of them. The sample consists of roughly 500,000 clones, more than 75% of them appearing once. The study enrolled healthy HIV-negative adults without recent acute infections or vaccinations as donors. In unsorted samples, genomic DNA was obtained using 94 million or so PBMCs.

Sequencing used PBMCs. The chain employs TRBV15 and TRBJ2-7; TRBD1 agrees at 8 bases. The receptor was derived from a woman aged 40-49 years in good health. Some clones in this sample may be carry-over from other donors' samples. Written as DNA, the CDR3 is TGTGCCACCAGCAGAGCCGCCACAGGGGGACTCGAATACGAGCAGTACTTC. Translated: CATSRAATGGLEYEQYF.